This T cell receptor (beta chain) comes out of a study of cytomegalovirus exposure and HLA in healthy donors. V shed 5 bases and J 8 bases; nucleotides not matched to a gene: 11. CDR1 and CDR2 (germline): SGHTA, FQGNSA. This CDR3 spans 15 amino acids. Use of 60 Vbeta and 13 Jbeta primers characterized the PCR. Profiled with immunoSEQ multiplex PCR; TCRdb holds only in-frame clones, not every one. The listing records 150,000 to 200,000 clones. General study points: Some 17,000 TCR beta sequences were associated with HLA alleles at 0.05 false discovery rate in a later analysis. According to a later analysis, most TCR beta chains associated with CMV appeared HLA-restricted.

As to this clone: Its antigen is not identified.

The rearrangement links TRBV7-2 to TRBJ2-1, with 8 bases fitting TRBD2. The sample was PBMCs. This clonotype originated in an older woman in good health and CMV-seronegative. The CDR3 spells CASSPPGGRFDEQFF. The CDR3 DNA sequence: TGTGCCAGCAGCCCCCCGGGCGGGAGGTTTGATGAGCAGTTCTTC.